This T cell receptor beta chain was identified in a study of blood T cell repertoires in COVID-19. On the study more broadly: The study drew acute and convalescent COVID-19 samples from the United States, Italy and Spain. The cDNA or gDNA used as material had been derived from T cells, B-cell-depleted T cells, or PBMCs.

Original data processing: The assay estimated nucleated cells by amplifying reference gene primers. Assay: immunoSEQ multiplex PCR; the TCRdb copy retains only in-frame clones and omits some. The DNA was the basis for D and trimming; V, J and clone size are from that table. Found here are roughly 63,000 clones, 74% of them singletons; the top ten hold 28%. This CDR3 region has 15 residues. With 1 base removed from V and 6 bases from J, the gap between germline ends came to 16 bases. Looked up from germline, CDR1 is SGHTA and CDR2 is FQGNSA. The origin of this receptor is a woman aged 80 or over with acute or convalescent COVID-19. Sequenced: peripheral blood. The V call is TRBV7-2, the J call TRBJ2-7; a possible D gene is TRBD2 (5 bases). CDR3 region: CASSLVSLVTAEQYF. As DNA, the CDR3 is TGTGCCAGCAGCTTAGTATCACTAGTTACCGCCGAGCAGTACTTC.